Listed below are T cell receptor beta chains from one sample, sequenced in a study of spatial heterogeneity in lung cancer. TCRdb re-analysed the 5' RACE reads in MiXCR, keeping a single row per CDR3 protein. The table lists under 45,000 distinct CDR3 sequences, under 9% of them singletons, with 8.5% to 10% in the top ten. The source material was PBMCs, sampled at follow-up. These receptors were collected from a male donor with early-stage non-small cell lung cancer. CDR3s include the opening cysteine and the closing phenylalanine or tryptophan. The D gene is left open where the match is weak. Rows may omit the clone size; those that give it use once, few, many or a size class.

TGTGCCAGCAGTTTAGAGGGGGCCTATGGCTACACCTTC,CASSLEGAYGYTF,TRBV12-3/TRBV12-4,TRBD1,TRBJ1-2,many
TGCAGTGCTACCGGGACAGGGGGACGAACCTTT,CSATGTGGRTF,TRBV20-1,TRBD1,TRBJ2-3,many
TGTGCCAGCAGTGGACCGGGACAGGGGATATACGAGCAGTACTTC,CASSGPGQGIYEQYF,TRBV6-1,TRBD1,TRBJ2-7,many
TGTGCCAGCAGCTTGACATCAGATACGCAGTATTTT,CASSLTSDTQYF,TRBV5-4,-,TRBJ2-3,many
TGTGCCAGCAGCTTAGGGAACGCACTAGCGGGGGTTGCCTACGAGCAGTACTTC,CASSLGNALAGVAYEQYF,TRBV7-6,TRBD2,TRBJ2-7,many
TGTGCCAGCAGCTTAGGTGCAGGGGGCCACGAGCAGTACTTC,CASSLGAGGHEQYF,TRBV11-2,TRBD1,TRBJ2-7,many
TGTGCCAGCAGCGTAACCCAGGACGCAACTAATGAAAAACTGTTTTTT,CASSVTQDATNEKLFF,TRBV9,-,TRBJ1-4,-
TGTGCCAGCAGCGAAAGGACTAGCGGGGAGACAGATACGCAGTATTTT,CASSERTSGETDTQYF,TRBV7-6,TRBD2,TRBJ2-3,-
TGTGCCAGCAGGAGACAGGGGGGTGTCGACACTGAAGCTTTCTTT,CASRRQGGVDTEAFF,TRBV7-9,TRBD1,TRBJ1-1,many
TGCAGTGCTAGTTTGGACCGACCGAAGGCCCAGTACTTC,CSASLDRPKAQYF,TRBV20-1,-,TRBJ2-5,many
TGCGCCAGCAGCTTGAGACCGGGACAGGGGAACACTGAAGCTTTCTTT,CASSLRPGQGNTEAFF,TRBV5-1,TRBD1,TRBJ1-1,many
TGTGCCAGCTCCGTTCAGTCACCAGATACGCAGTATTTT,CASSVQSPDTQYF,TRBV27,-,TRBJ2-3,many
TGTGCCAGCAGCCAAGATCCGGGACTAGCGATCGAGCAGTACTTC,CASSQDPGLAIEQYF,TRBV4-2,TRBD2,TRBJ2-7,many
TGTGCCATCAGCGCCGGTCGAGGACAGGGACTAGAGACCCAGTACTTC,CAISAGRGQGLETQYF,TRBV10-3,TRBD1,TRBJ2-5,many
TGTGCCAGCAGCCTCGGGGGGGCCGCGGATACGCAGTATTTT,CASSLGGAADTQYF,TRBV12-3/TRBV12-4,TRBD2,TRBJ2-3,many
TGTGCCAGCAGCGATTCAGGAATTCTAGCCAAAAACATTCAGTACTTC,CASSDSGILAKNIQYF,TRBV9,-,TRBJ2-4,many
TGTGCCAGCAGCTTATCTACGAACACCGGGGAGCTGTTTTTT,CASSLSTNTGELFF,TRBV11-2,-,TRBJ2-2,many
TGCGCCAGCAGCAACTCGGGACCATTGACGTCTGAAGCTTTCTTT,CASSNSGPLTSEAFF,TRBV5-1,-,TRBJ1-1,few
TGTGCCAGCAGTCCTACAGGGGGGCGCTCCTACGAGCAGTACTTC,CASSPTGGRSYEQYF,TRBV27,TRBD1,TRBJ2-7,many
TGCAGTGCTAGACTACAGGGTAACTATGGCTACACCTTC,CSARLQGNYGYTF,TRBV20-1,-,TRBJ1-2,many
TGTGCCTGGAGTCAAAACGGAAGGAACACTGAAGCTTTCTTT,CAWSQNGRNTEAFF,TRBV30,-,TRBJ1-1,few
TGTGCCAGCAACCTACAGGGACTTGGCTACACCTTC,CASNLQGLGYTF,TRBV12-3/TRBV12-4,-,TRBJ1-2,many
TGTGCCAGCAGGACAGAGACCCAGTACTTC,CASRTETQYF,TRBV6-1,-,TRBJ2-5,many
TGTGCCAGCAGTGGACTAGCGGACACAGATACGCAGTATTTT,CASSGLADTDTQYF,TRBV25-1,TRBD2,TRBJ2-3,few
TGTGCCAGTAGTATGGGACAGCTCAATCAGCCCCAGCATTTT,CASSMGQLNQPQHF,TRBV19,TRBD1,TRBJ1-5,-
TGTGCCAGCAGCCTCGGGGGACAGGGGCGATCCTACGAGCAGTACTTC,CASSLGGQGRSYEQYF,TRBV5-4,TRBD1,TRBJ2-7,many
TGTGCCATCAGTGAGTCAAAGACTAGCGGCCAAGAGACCCAGTACTTC,CAISESKTSGQETQYF,TRBV10-3,TRBD2,TRBJ2-5,many
TGTGCCAGCAGCCAAGACCGGAGGGAGCAGTACTTC,CASSQDRREQYF,TRBV3-1,-,TRBJ2-7,few
TGTGCCAGCAGCCTTAAACAGGGAGGGGGCACAGATACGCAGTATTTT,CASSLKQGGGTDTQYF,TRBV5-4,-,TRBJ2-3,many
TGCGCCAGCAGCTTGATGTTTATTAGCGGGGGCACTTTGGAGACCCAGTACTTC,CASSLMFISGGTLETQYF,TRBV5-1,TRBD2,TRBJ2-5,-
TGTGCCAGCAGCTTAGCGCTAGAGGCCCGGGAGCAGTTCTTC,CASSLALEAREQFF,TRBV7-8,-,TRBJ2-1,many
TGCAGTGCTAGCAAGGGGGGCACTTTGGGCAATGAGCAGTTCTTC,CSASKGGTLGNEQFF,TRBV20-1,-,TRBJ2-1,-
TGTGCCAGCAGCCCCCGGACATCGGGAACCGGGGAGCTGTTTTTT,CASSPRTSGTGELFF,TRBV7-8,-,TRBJ2-2,many
TGCAGCGTTGTGAGCTACTCCTACAATGAGCAGTTCTTC,CSVVSYSYNEQFF,TRBV29-1,-,TRBJ2-1,-
TGTGCCAGCAGTCGGAGGACTAGCACAGATACGCAGTATTTT,CASSRRTSTDTQYF,TRBV27,-,TRBJ2-3,many
TGTGCCAGCAGCTCAGGGACTAGCGGGGGGGCCGCGGAGACCCAGTACTTC,CASSSGTSGGAAETQYF,TRBV7-6,TRBD2,TRBJ2-5,-
TGTGCCAGCAGCTTAGGTCGGGTTAGCGGGGAAGGAGATACGCAGTATTTT,CASSLGRVSGEGDTQYF,TRBV7-9,TRBD2,TRBJ2-3,few
TGTGCCAGCAGTGAACCCCTACAGGGCCTCGAGACCCAGTACTTC,CASSEPLQGLETQYF,TRBV2,-,TRBJ2-5,few
TGTGCCAGCAGTTTATCGACTGGACGCTCACCCCTCCACTTT,CASSLSTGRSPLHF,TRBV27,-,TRBJ1-6,-
TGTGCCAGCAGCCAAGTGGCAGGGCCCTATGGCTACACCTTC,CASSQVAGPYGYTF,TRBV3-1,-,TRBJ1-2,many
TGTGCCAGCAGCTTAGTATCAGGGGATAGCAATCAGCCCCAGCATTTT,CASSLVSGDSNQPQHF,TRBV7-2,-,TRBJ1-5,-
TGCGCCAGCAGCTTGGGACTAGCGGGGCCTTCCACAGATACGCAGTATTTT,CASSLGLAGPSTDTQYF,TRBV5-1,TRBD2,TRBJ2-3,many